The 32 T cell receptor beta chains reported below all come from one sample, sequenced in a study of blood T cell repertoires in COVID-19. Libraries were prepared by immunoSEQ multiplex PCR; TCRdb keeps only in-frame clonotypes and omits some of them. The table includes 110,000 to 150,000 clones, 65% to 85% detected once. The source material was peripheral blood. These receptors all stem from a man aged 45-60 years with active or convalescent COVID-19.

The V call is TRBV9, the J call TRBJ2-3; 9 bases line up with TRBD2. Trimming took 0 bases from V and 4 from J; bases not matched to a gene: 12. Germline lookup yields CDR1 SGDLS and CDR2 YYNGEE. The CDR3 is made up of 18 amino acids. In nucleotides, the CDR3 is TGTGCCAGCAGCGTAGGAGGCGGCGGGAGGGCCGGGTCAGATACGCAGTATTTT. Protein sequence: CASSVGGGGRAGSDTQYF.

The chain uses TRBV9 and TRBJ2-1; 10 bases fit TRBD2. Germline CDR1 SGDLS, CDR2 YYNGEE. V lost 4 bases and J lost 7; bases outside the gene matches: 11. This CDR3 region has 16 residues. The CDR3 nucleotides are TGTGCCAGCAGCTCCCGCCGGACTAGCGGTACTAATGAGCAGTTCTTC. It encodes CASSSRRTSGTNEQFF.

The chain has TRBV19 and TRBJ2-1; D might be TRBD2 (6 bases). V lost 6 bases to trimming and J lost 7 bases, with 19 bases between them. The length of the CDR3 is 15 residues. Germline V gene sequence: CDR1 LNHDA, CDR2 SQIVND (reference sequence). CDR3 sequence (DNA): TGTGCCAGTAGAGCAAACCCCGGGGGAATTAATGAGCAGTTCTTC. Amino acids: CASRANPGGINEQFF.

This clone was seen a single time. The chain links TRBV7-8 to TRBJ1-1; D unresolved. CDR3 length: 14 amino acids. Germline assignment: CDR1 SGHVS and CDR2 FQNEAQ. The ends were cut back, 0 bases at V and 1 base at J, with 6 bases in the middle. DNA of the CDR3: TGTGCCAGCAGCTTAGCGCTACGGAACACTGAAGCTTTCTTT. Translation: CASSLALRNTEAFF.

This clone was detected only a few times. The chain's CDR3 is CASSYSPGAAPLHF. The DNA of the CDR3 is TGTGCCAGCAGTTACTCTCCAGGGGCCGCACCCCTCCACTTT. The genes are TRBV6-5 and TRBJ1-6; a possible D gene is TRBD1 (6 bases). The germline V and J ends were trimmed by 0 bases and 11 bases, with 11 bases remaining between them. This CDR3 region has 14 residues. Germline-derived CDR1 and CDR2 are MNHEY and SVGAGI.

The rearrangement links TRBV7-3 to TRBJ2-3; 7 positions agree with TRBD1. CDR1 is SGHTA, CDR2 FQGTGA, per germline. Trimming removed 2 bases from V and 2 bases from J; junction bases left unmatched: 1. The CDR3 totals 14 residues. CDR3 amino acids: CASSLGTDTDTQYF. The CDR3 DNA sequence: TGTGCCAGCAGCTTAGGGACAGACACAGATACGCAGTATTTT.

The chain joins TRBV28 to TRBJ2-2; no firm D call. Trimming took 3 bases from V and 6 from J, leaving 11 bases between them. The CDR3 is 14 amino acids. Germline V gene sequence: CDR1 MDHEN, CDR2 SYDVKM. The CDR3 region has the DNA TGTGCCAGCAGTTTTGCGGCTGCTGCCGGGGAGCTGTTTTTT. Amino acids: CASSFAAAAGELFF.

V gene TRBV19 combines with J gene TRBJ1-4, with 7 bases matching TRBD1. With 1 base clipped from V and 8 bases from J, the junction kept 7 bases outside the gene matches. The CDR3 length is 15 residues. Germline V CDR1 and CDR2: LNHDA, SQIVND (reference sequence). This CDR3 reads CASSIGGTASEKLFF. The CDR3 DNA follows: TGTGCCAGTAGTATAGGAGGGACAGCCTCGGAAAAACTGTTTTTT.

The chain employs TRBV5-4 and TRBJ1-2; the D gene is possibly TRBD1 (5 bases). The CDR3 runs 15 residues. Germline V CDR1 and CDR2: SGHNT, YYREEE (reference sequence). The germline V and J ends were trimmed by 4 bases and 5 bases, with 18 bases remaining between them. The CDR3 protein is CASSGGLGWGYGYTF. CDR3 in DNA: TGTGCCAGCAGCGGGGGACTTGGGTGGGGGTATGGCTACACCTTC.

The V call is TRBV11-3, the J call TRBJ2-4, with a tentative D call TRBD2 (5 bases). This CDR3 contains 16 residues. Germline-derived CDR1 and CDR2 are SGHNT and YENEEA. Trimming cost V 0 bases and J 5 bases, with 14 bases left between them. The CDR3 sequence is CASSLDSRWGENIQYF. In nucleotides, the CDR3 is TGTGCCAGCAGCTTAGATTCAAGATGGGGAGAAAACATTCAGTACTTC.

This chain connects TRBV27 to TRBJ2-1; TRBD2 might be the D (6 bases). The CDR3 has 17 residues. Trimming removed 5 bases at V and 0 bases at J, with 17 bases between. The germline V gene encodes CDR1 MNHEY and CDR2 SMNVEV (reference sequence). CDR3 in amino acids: CASSPYGTPRSYNEQFF. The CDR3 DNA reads TGTGCCAGCAGTCCCTATGGGACTCCTCGCTCCTACAATGAGCAGTTCTTC.

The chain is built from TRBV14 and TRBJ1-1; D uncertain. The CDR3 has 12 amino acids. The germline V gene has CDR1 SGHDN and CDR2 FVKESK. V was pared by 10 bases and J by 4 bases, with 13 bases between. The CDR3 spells CATQEDGTEAFF. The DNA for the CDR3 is TGTGCCACCCAGGAGGATGGCACTGAAGCTTTCTTT.

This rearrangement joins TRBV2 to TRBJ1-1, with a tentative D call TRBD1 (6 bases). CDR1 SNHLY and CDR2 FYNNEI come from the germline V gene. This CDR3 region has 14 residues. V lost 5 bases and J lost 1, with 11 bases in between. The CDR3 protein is CASSNYRENTEAFF. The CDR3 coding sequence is TGTGCCAGCAGTAACTACAGGGAGAACACTGAAGCTTTCTTT.

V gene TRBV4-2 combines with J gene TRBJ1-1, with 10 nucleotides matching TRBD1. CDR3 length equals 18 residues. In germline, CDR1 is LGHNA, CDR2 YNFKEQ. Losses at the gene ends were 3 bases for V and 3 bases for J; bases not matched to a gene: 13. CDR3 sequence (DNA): TGTGCCAGCAGCCATCCCTTGCGGGACAGGGGCATGGACACTGAAGCTTTCTTT. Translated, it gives CASSHPLRDRGMDTEAFF.

The DNA of the CDR3 is TGCGCCAGCAACGTAGCGGAAAGCACAGATACGCAGTATTTT. It codes for CASNVAESTDTQYF. The chain is built from TRBV10-1 and TRBJ2-3; a weak D match, TRBD2 (6 bases). V lost 7 bases, J lost 0 bases, and 11 bases lay in between. The germline V gene encodes CDR1 WNHNN and CDR2 SYGVQD (reference sequence). The CDR3 consists of 14 residues.

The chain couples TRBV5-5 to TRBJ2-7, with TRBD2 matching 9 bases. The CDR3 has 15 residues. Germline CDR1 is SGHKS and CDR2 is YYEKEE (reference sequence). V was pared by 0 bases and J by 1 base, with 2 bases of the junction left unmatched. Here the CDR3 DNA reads TGTGCCAGCAGCTTGGTTAGCGGGAGTTCCTACGAGCAGTACTTC. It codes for CASSLVSGSSYEQYF.

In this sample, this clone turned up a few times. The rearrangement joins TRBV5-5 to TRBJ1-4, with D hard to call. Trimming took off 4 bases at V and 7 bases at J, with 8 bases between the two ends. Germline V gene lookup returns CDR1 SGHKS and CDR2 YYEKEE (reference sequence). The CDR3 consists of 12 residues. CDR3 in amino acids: CASSPAGEKLFF. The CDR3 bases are TGTGCCAGCAGCCCGGCGGGTGAAAAACTGTTTTTT.

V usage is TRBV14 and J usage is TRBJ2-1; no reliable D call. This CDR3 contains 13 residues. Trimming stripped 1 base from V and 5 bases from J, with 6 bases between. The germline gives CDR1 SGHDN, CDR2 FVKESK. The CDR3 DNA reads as TGTGCCAGCAGCCAAGTGCGGAACAATGAGCAGTTCTTC. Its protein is CASSQVRNNEQFF.

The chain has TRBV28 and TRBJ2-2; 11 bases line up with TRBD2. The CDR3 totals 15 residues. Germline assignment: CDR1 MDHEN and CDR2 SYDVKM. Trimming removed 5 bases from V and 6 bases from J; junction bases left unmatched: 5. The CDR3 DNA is TGTGCCAGCAGTATTCCGGGACTAGCGGCCGGGGAGCTGTTTTTT. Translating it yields CASSIPGLAAGELFF.

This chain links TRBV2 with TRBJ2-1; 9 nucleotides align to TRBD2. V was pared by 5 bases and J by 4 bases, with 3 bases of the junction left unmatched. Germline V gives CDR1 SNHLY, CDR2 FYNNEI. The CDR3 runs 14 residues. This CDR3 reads CASSMGLAYNEQFF. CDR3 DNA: TGTGCCAGCAGTATGGGACTAGCTTACAATGAGCAGTTCTTC.

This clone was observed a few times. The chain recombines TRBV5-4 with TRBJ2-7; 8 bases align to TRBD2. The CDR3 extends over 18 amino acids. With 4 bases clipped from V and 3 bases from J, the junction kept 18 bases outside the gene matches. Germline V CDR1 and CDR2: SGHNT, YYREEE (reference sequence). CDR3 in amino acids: CASSPGGSGTQLLYEQYF. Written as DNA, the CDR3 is TGTGCCAGCAGCCCGGGGGGTAGCGGGACGCAACTCCTCTACGAGCAGTACTTC.

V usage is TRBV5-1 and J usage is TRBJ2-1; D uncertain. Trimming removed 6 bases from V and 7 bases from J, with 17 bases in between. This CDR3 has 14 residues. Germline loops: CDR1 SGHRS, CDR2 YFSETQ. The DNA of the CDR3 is TGCGCCAGCAACCCCCAGGTGGGCGTGAATGAGCAGTTCTTC. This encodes CASNPQVGVNEQFF.

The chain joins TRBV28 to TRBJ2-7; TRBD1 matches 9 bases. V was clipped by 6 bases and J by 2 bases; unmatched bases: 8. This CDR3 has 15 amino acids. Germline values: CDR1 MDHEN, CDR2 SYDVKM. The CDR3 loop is CASSQQGAWAYEQYF. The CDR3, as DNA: TGTGCCAGCAGCCAACAGGGGGCTTGGGCCTACGAGCAGTACTTC.

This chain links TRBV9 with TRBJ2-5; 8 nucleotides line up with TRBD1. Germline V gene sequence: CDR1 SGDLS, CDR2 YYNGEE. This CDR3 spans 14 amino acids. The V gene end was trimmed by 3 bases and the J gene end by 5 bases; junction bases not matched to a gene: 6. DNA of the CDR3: TGTGCCAGCAGCGAAAGACAGGGGTGGGAGACCCAGTACTTC. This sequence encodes CASSERQGWETQYF.

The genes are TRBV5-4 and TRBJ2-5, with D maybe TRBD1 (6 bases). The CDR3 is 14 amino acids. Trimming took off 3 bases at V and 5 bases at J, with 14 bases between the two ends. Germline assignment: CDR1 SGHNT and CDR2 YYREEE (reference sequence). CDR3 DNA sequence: TGTGCCAGCAGCTCTTCCACAGGGTGGGAGACCCAGTACTTC. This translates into CASSSSTGWETQYF.

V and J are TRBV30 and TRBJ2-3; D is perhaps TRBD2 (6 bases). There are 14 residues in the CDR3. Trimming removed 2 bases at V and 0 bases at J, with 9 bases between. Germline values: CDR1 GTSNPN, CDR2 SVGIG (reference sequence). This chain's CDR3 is CAWSWTTSTDTQYF. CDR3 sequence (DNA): TGTGCCTGGAGTTGGACTACTAGCACAGATACGCAGTATTTT.

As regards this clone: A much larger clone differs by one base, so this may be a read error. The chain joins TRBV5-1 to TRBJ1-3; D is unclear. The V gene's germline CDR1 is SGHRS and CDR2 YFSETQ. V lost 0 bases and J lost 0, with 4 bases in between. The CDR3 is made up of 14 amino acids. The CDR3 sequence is CASSLGGSGNTIYF. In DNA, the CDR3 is TGCGCCAGCAGCTTGGGCGGCTCTGGAAACACCATATATTTT. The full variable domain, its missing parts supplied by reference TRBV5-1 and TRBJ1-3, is KAGVTQTPRYLIKTRGQQVTLSCSPISGHRSVSWYQQTPGQGLQFLFEYFSETQRNKGNFPGRFSGRQFSNSRSEMNVSTLELGDSALYLCASSLGGSGNTIYFGEGSWLTVV.

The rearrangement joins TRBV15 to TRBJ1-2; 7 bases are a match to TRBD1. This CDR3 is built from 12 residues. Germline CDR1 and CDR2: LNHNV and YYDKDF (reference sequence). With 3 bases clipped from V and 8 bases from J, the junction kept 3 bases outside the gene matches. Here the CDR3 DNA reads TGTGCCACCAGCAGGAGACAGGGAGGCTACACCTTC. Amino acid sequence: CATSRRQGGYTF.

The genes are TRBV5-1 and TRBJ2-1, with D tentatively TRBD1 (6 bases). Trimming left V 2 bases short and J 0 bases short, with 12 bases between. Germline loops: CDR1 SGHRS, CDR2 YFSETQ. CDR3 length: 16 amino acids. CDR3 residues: CASSFQGTSSYNEQFF. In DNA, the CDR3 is TGCGCCAGCAGCTTCCAGGGGACGAGCTCCTACAATGAGCAGTTCTTC.

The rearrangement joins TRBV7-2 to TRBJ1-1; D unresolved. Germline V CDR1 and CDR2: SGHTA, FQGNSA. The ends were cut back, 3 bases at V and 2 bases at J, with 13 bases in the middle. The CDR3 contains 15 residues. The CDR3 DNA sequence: TGTGCCAGCAGCTTGTCGGGAAAGGCCAACACTGAAGCTTTCTTT. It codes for CASSLSGKANTEAFF.

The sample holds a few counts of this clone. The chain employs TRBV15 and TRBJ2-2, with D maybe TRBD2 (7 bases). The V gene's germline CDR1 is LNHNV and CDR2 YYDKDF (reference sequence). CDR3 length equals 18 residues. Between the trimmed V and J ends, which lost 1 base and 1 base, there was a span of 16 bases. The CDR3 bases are TGTGCCACCAGCAGAGTCGGGGGGCCCAGCGGGAACACCGGGGAGCTGTTTTTT. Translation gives CATSRVGGPSGNTGELFF.

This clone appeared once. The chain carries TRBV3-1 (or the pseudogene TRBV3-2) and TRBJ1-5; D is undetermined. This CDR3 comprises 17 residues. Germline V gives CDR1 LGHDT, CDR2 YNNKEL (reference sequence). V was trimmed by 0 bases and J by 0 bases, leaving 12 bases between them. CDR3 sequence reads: CASSQDIASGSNQPQHF. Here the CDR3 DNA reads TGTGCCAGCAGCCAAGATATCGCTTCCGGTAGCAATCAGCCCCAGCATTTT.